This passage covers 24 T cell receptor beta chains from one sample sequenced in a study of cytomegalovirus exposure and HLA in healthy donors. Primers included in the PCR were 60 Vbeta and 13 Jbeta primers. Profiled with immunoSEQ multiplex PCR; TCRdb holds only in-frame clones, not every one. The sample includes 150,000 or so clones, more than 60% of them seen just once. The material sequenced was PBMCs. All receptors derive from a man younger than 35 in good health and CMV-seropositive.

Comments on this clone: This CDR3 is also generated by other DNA sequences in the sample. The rearrangement uses TRBV9 and TRBJ2-5; 12 nucleotides match TRBD2. The CDR3 spans 15 residues. After removal of 4 bases from V and 4 bases from J, the junction contained 5 bases not matched to a gene. Germline-derived CDR1 and CDR2 are SGDLS and YYNGEE. CDR3 in DNA: TGTGCCAGCAGCCCCCTAGCGGGAGGGCGAGAGACCCAGTACTTC. Translating it yields CASSPLAGGRETQYF.

J is TRBJ2-3 and V is TRBV6-6, with 7 bases matching TRBD2. CDR3 length equals 15 residues. J lost 8 bases, V lost 5 bases, and 13 bases had no gene match. CDR1 is MNHNY and CDR2 is SVGAGI in the germline V gene (reference sequence). As DNA, the CDR3 is TGTGCCAGCAGTACCCATAGCGGGCTGCACGCTACGCAGTATTTT. Translation: CASSTHSGLHATQYF.

The table lists this clone with a count of one. This rearrangement joins TRBV5-1 to TRBJ2-7, with 7 nucleotides matching TRBD1. This CDR3 spans 15 amino acids. Per the germline V gene, CDR1 is SGHRS and CDR2 is YFSETQ. J lost 0 bases, V lost 7 bases, and 10 bases had no gene match. CDR3 DNA: TGCGCCAGCTCAAAAACGACAGGGAGCTCCTACGAGCAGTACTTC. It is translated as CASSKTTGSSYEQYF.

The chain carries TRBV5-4 and TRBJ2-3, with TRBD2 as a possible D gene (6 bases). CDR1 and CDR2 from the germline V gene are SGHNT and YYREEE (reference sequence). The CDR3 totals 15 residues. V was trimmed by 2 bases and J by 0 bases, leaving 10 bases between them. The DNA of the CDR3 is TGTGCCAGCAGCTTTTCCGGGGGTAGCACAGATACGCAGTATTTT. It is translated as CASSFSGGSTDTQYF.

The V call is TRBV6-5, the J call TRBJ1-4; 7 bases agree with TRBD1. The CDR3 spans 13 residues. The V and J ends lost 8 bases and 5 bases, in that order; junction bases with no gene match: 5. CDR1 is MNHEY and CDR2 is SVGAGI in the germline V gene. The DNA for the CDR3 is TGTGCCAGCCAAGAGACAGGGAATGAAAAACTGTTTTTT. This encodes CASQETGNEKLFF.

This chain links TRBV7-2 with TRBJ2-3, with 10 nucleotides matching TRBD1. The germline V gene encodes CDR1 SGHTA and CDR2 FQGNSA. V shed 4 bases, J shed 4 bases, and the junction held 8 bases outside the gene matches. The CDR3 consists of 16 residues. CDR3 sequence (DNA): TGTGCCAGCAGCTCTCCGGGACAGGGGAATCCAGATACGCAGTATTTT. This gives the protein CASSSPGQGNPDTQYF.

The V gene is TRBV29-1, the J gene TRBJ2-5; 12 bases align to TRBD2. The CDR3 totals 13 residues. CDR1 is SQVTM and CDR2 is ANQGSEA in the germline V gene. V shed 6 bases, J shed 4 bases, and the junction held 3 bases outside the gene matches. The CDR3 region is CSVTSGSGETQYF. The DNA for the CDR3 is TGCAGCGTGACTAGCGGGAGTGGAGAGACCCAGTACTTC.

The V call is TRBV6-4, the J call TRBJ2-2; TRBD2 matches 14 bases. Unmatched junction bases numbered 13, after V lost 5 bases and J lost 8 bases. CDR3 length: 18 amino acids. The germline CDR1 and CDR2 sequences are MRHNA and SNTAGT. DNA for the CDR3: TGTGCCAGCAGTTACTTACGACTAGCGGGAGGGGGGGGAGGGGAGCTGTTTTTT. Its protein is CASSYLRLAGGGGGELFF.

The J gene is TRBJ2-3, the V gene TRBV5-1; TRBD2 matches at 12 bases. The CDR3 runs to 16 residues. CDR1 is SGHRS, CDR2 YFSETQ, per germline. The V gene end was trimmed by 0 bases and the J gene end by 6 bases; junction bases not matched to a gene: 5. The CDR3 region has the DNA TGCGCCAGCAGCTTGGCTCGGCTAGCGGGGGGGGATACGCAGTATTTT. It is translated as CASSLARLAGGDTQYF. The full variable domain, rest sourced from reference TRBV5-1 and TRBJ2-3, is KAGVTQTPRYLIKTRGQQVTLSCSPISGHRSVSWYQQTPGQGLQFLFEYFSETQRNKGNFPGRFSGRQFSNSRSEMNVSTLELGDSALYLCASSLARLAGGDTQYFGPGTRLTVL.

This clone appeared a single time. The rearrangement joins TRBV20-1 to TRBJ1-2, with no clear D. The CDR3 spans 11 residues. Germline CDR1 is DFQATT and CDR2 is SNEGSKA (reference sequence). V was clipped by 1 base and J by 8 bases, with 8 bases between them. The CDR3 sequence: CSARGAGGYTF. CDR3 sequence (DNA): TGCAGTGCTAGAGGGGCGGGAGGCTACACCTTC.

The chain is built from TRBV28 and TRBJ1-4; 7 bases are shared with TRBD1. CDR1 is MDHEN, CDR2 SYDVKM, per germline. Trimming removed 2 bases from V and 6 bases from J; junction bases left unmatched: 3. There are 14 residues in the CDR3. The CDR3 protein is CASSLGTADEKLFF. The CDR3 DNA is TGTGCCAGCAGTTTAGGGACAGCCGATGAAAAACTGTTTTTT. The full variable domain, its missing parts supplied by reference TRBV28 and TRBJ1-4, is DVKVTQSSRYLVKRTGEKVFLECVQDMDHENMFWYRQDPGLGLRLIYFSYDVKMKEKGDIPEGYSVSREKKERFSLILESASTNQTSMYLCASSLGTADEKLFFGSGTQLSVL.

Comment on this clone: Distinct nucleotide sequences in the sample also encode this CDR3. The chain employs TRBV29-1 and TRBJ1-1; D unclear. V was pared by 7 bases and J by 5 bases, with 11 bases between. This CDR3 spans 11 amino acids. CDR1 and CDR2 from the germline V gene are SQVTM and ANQGSEA. CDR3: CSALEVTEAFF. CDR3 bases: TGCAGCGCGCTTGAGGTTACTGAAGCTTTCTTT. The full variable domain, completed using reference TRBV29-1 and TRBJ1-1, is SAVISQKPSRDICQRGTSLTIQCQVDSQVTMMFWYRQQPGQSLTLIATANQGSEATYESGFVIDKFPISRPNLTFSTLTVSNMSPEDSSIYLCSALEVTEAFFGQGTRLTVV.

This clone was seen a handful of times. This chain links TRBV7-2 with TRBJ1-4; no reliable D call. CDR3 size: 14 residues. The germline gives CDR1 SGHTA, CDR2 FQGNSA. V gave up 1 base and J gave up 3 bases, with 6 bases separating them. The CDR3 DNA reads as TGTGCCAGCAGCTTAGTCGGGGCTAATGAAAAACTGTTTTTT. It encodes CASSLVGANEKLFF.

This chain connects TRBV9 to TRBJ2-1; 7 nucleotides line up with TRBD2. After removal of 0 bases from V and 4 bases from J, the junction contained 4 bases not matched to a gene. Germline CDR1 reads SGDLS; CDR2 reads YYNGEE. The CDR3 contains 15 residues. CDR3 in amino acids: CASSVANSGYNEQFF. The CDR3 DNA follows: TGTGCCAGCAGCGTAGCAAATAGCGGGTACAATGAGCAGTTCTTC.

The chain combines TRBV6-1 with TRBJ2-2; 8 nucleotides align to TRBD2. The CDR3 has 14 amino acids. In germline, CDR1 is MNHNS, CDR2 SASEGT. The V gene end was trimmed by 9 bases and the J gene end by 6 bases; junction bases not matched to a gene: 9. In DNA, the CDR3 is TGTGCCAGTGGACGGGGGGGATCTTCCGGGGAGCTGTTTTTT. This gives the protein CASGRGGSSGELFF.

This sequence joins TRBV7-2 and TRBJ2-5, with 7 bases matching TRBD2. Germline V gene sequence: CDR1 SGHTA, CDR2 FQGNSA. The CDR3 is made up of 15 amino acids. Germline trimming cut 1 base from V and 4 bases from J; bases unmatched to any gene: 6. In DNA form, the CDR3 reads TGTGCCAGCAGCTTAGGGCTAGGGAGGGGAGAGACCCAGTACTTC. It codes for CASSLGLGRGETQYF.

The chain combines TRBV2 with TRBJ2-1; weak D call: TRBD1 (6 bases). Germline assignment: CDR1 SNHLY and CDR2 FYNNEI. The CDR3 extends over 15 amino acids. V was clipped by 2 bases and J by 8 bases, with 16 bases between them. The DNA of the CDR3 is TGTGCCAGCAGTGAACAGGGACAACGAGGCTATGAGCAGTTCTTC. Encoded protein: CASSEQGQRGYEQFF.

This clone was detected only once. The CDR3 DNA reads TGTGCCAGCAGCGCAGGGGGCGTTAGCACCGGGGAGCTGTTTTTT. Translating gives CASSAGGVSTGELFF. The J gene is TRBJ2-2, the V gene TRBV11-1, with 8 bases that match TRBD1. CDR1 is SGHAT, CDR2 FQDESV, per germline (reference sequence). This CDR3 contains 15 residues. V gave up 5 bases and J gave up 4 bases; unmatched junction bases: 6.

The chain employs TRBV6-5 and TRBJ2-7, with 9 positions matching TRBD1. The V and J ends lost 9 bases and 4 bases, in that order; junction bases with no gene match: 13. Germline lookup yields CDR1 MNHEY and CDR2 SVGAGI. The CDR3 extends over 15 amino acids. The CDR3, as DNA: TGTGCCAGTATGGAGGGGGGACAGGGACTGTACGAGCAGTACTTC. It codes for CASMEGGQGLYEQYF.

V gene TRBV29-1 combines with J gene TRBJ2-5; 10 bases are a match to TRBD1. The J call may be mistaken, given a closer DNA end match to TRBJ2-7. Germline CDR1 is SQVTM and CDR2 is ANQGSEA. The CDR3 sequence is 14 residues long. The CDR3 here is CSVAAGTGEYEQYF. In nucleotides, the CDR3 is TGCAGCGTTGCAGCCGGGACAGGGGAATACGAGCAGTACTTC.

A single count supports this clone. The chain links TRBV30 to TRBJ2-6; D ambiguous. V gave up 0 bases and J gave up 9 bases, with 3 bases separating them. CDR1 and CDR2 from the germline V gene are GTSNPN and SVGIG (reference sequence). The CDR3 loop spans 11 amino acids. The CDR3 nucleotides read TGTGCCTGGAGTGTTCTCAACGTCCTGACTTTC. Protein sequence: CAWSVLNVLTF.

The chain couples TRBV28 to TRBJ2-4, with D maybe TRBD2 (6 bases). Germline assignment: CDR1 MDHEN and CDR2 SYDVKM. Trimming took off 7 bases at V and 7 bases at J, with 20 bases between the two ends. This CDR3 region has 15 residues. The CDR3 DNA is TGTGCCAGCAACCTAGCGATCCCCGGCCGGAACATTCAGTACTTC. Its translation is CASNLAIPGRNIQYF.

V and J are TRBV7-9 and TRBJ2-1, with a tentative D call TRBD2 (5 bases). CDR3 length equals 17 residues. Trimming removed 1 base from V and 0 bases from J, with 13 bases in between. The germline V gene has CDR1 SEHNR and CDR2 FQNEAQ (reference sequence). The DNA for the CDR3 is TGTGCCAGCAGCTTAGTACGCGGGTCTAGCTCCTACAATGAGCAGTTCTTC. Protein: CASSLVRGSSSYNEQFF.

Only a few counts were recorded for this clone. This chain links TRBV15 with TRBJ1-2; the D gene is possibly TRBD1 (5 bases). Germline CDR1 LNHNV, CDR2 YYDKDF (reference sequence). Trimming took off 0 bases at V and 5 bases at J, with 16 bases between the two ends. This CDR3 region has 16 residues. The CDR3 loop is CATSRDLARAPYGYTF. The CDR3 DNA is TGTGCCACCAGCAGAGATCTCGCCAGGGCCCCGTATGGCTACACCTTC.